This entry describes one TCR beta chain. The sample originates from a study of post-analysis software for immune sequencing data. cDNA libraries of TCR beta carried unique molecular identifiers. TCRdb re-analysed the PCR reads in MiXCR, keeping a single row per CDR3 protein. This table has approximately 460,000 distinct CDR3 sequences, under 55% appearing once. The receptor was derived from a girl aged 5 to 17 with multiple sclerosis. Input material: blood.

CDR3 loop: CSARSPAEPQHF. The DNA for the CDR3 is TGCAGTGCTAGAAGTCCGGCGGAGCCCCAGCATTTT. V is TRBV20-1 and J is TRBJ1-5; no definite D call. CDR3 length: 12 residues. The germline V and J ends were trimmed by 2 bases and 8 bases, with 10 bases remaining between them. Germline CDR1 and CDR2: DFQATT and SNEGSKA (reference sequence).